Below, one TCR beta chain is given with its context. The data stem from a study of blood T cell repertoires in COVID-19. Background on the study: Sample material is recorded as cDNA or gDNA derived from T cells, B-cell-depleted T cells, or PBMCs.

CDR1 MNHEY and CDR2 SVGAGI come from the germline V gene. V was cut by 0 bases and J by 7 bases, with 9 bases left in between. The CDR3 has 14 amino acids. During active infection, Seattle patients enrolled and were then monitored through disease. The authors' processing: Cell counts per sample came from amplifying reference gene primers. TCRdb's copy holds only in-frame clones and misses some; the assay was immunoSEQ multiplex PCR. D and trimming come from the DNA, and the V and J calls and clone size come from that table. The data show 400,000 to 450,000 clones, with about 91% seen just once and around 12% held by the top ten.

The genes are TRBV6-5 and TRBJ1-4; no clear D gene. The sequence was obtained from a woman aged 45-60 years with COVID-19, enrolled during active disease. Material for sequencing was peripheral blood. CDR3 amino acids: CASSYSGAGEKLFF. As DNA, the CDR3 is TGTGCCAGCAGTTACTCGGGTGCGGGTGAAAAACTGTTTTTT.